Below, 5 T cell receptor beta chains from the same sample are listed, as sequenced in a study of blood T cell repertoires in COVID-19. TCRdb keeps only in-frame clones here, not all; method: immunoSEQ multiplex PCR. Counted here are 200,000 to 250,000 clones, less than 90% occurring once; the ten biggest clones make up just under 20%. The specimen was peripheral blood. The receptors derive from a man aged 30-40 years with active or convalescent COVID-19.

The genes are TRBV3-1 (or the pseudogene TRBV3-2) and TRBJ2-7, with 8 bases matching TRBD1. The CDR3 sequence is 23 residues long. V shed 1 base and J 3 bases; nucleotides not matched to a gene: 29. In germline, CDR1 is LGHDT, CDR2 YNNKEL (reference sequence). This CDR3 is CASSQVYLVPRVRGRVGIYEQYF. The DNA for the CDR3 is TGTGCCAGCAGCCAAGTTTATCTCGTACCCCGCGTCAGGGGGCGCGTTGGGATCTACGAGCAGTACTTC.

This sequence joins TRBV18 and TRBJ1-6, with D maybe TRBD1 (6 bases). The germline V and J ends were trimmed by 1 base and 7 bases, with 20 bases remaining between them. The germline CDR1 and CDR2 sequences are KGHSH and LQKENI. The CDR3 sequence is 18 residues long. The CDR3 reads CASSPRGTRTGGNSPLHF. The CDR3 coding sequence is TGTGCCAGCTCACCACGGGGGACACGAACCGGAGGAAATTCACCCCTCCACTTT.

There are a few counts of this clone. V and J are TRBV18 and TRBJ2-7; 9 nucleotides line up with TRBD1. The V and J ends lost 5 bases and 2 bases, in that order; junction bases with no gene match: 4. Germline V CDR1 and CDR2: KGHSH, LQKENI. The CDR3 extends over 14 amino acids. The CDR3 here is CASSWTGAPYEQYF. The DNA for the CDR3 is TGTGCCAGCTCATGGACAGGGGCCCCCTACGAGCAGTACTTC. The complete variable domain, with remaining parts taken from reference TRBV18 and TRBJ2-7, reads NAGVMQNPRHLVRRRGQEARLRCSPMKGHSHVYWYRQLPEEGLKFMVYLQKENIIDESGMPKERFSAEFPKEGPSILRIQQVVRGDSAAYFCASSWTGAPYEQYFGPGTRLTVT.

This chain uses TRBV5-6 with TRBJ2-2; 11 bases are a match to TRBD1. Germline trimming cut 4 bases from V and 5 bases from J; bases unmatched to any gene: 10. CDR1 and CDR2 (germline): SGHDT, YYEEEE. This CDR3 contains 17 residues. This chain's CDR3 is CASSRRTGGRRTGELFF. The CDR3 DNA sequence: TGTGCCAGCAGCCGAAGGACAGGGGGCCGGCGGACCGGGGAGCTGTTTTTT.

This rearrangement joins TRBV29-1 to TRBJ2-3; D may be TRBD2 (5 bases). Trimming took off 4 bases at V and 5 bases at J, with 10 bases between the two ends. This CDR3 is 12 amino acids long. CDR1 is SQVTM, CDR2 ANQGSEA, per germline. The CDR3 region is CSVAEGLDTQYF. The CDR3 region has the DNA TGCAGCGTTGCTGAGGGATTAGATACGCAGTATTTT.